This T cell receptor beta chain was captured in a study of cytomegalovirus exposure and HLA in healthy donors. Among the roughly 120 subjects of the validation cohort, separate from the roughly 670-subject first cohort, were the donors. CDR3 length: 15 residues. V dropped 0 bases and J dropped 7; count of bases not matched to a gene: 9. Germline loops: CDR1 SGHRS, CDR2 YFSETQ. The repertoire was sequenced with immunoSEQ multiplex PCR; TCRdb's copy has only in-frame clones and lacks some. The data show 50,000 to 70,000 clones, with roughly 94% seen just once and less than 7% held by the top ten. Sequencing was performed on PBMCs. This sequence joins TRBV5-1 and TRBJ1-2; 7 nucleotides match TRBD1. This TCR derives from a woman aged 18-35 years in good health and CMV-seropositive. This CDR3 reads CASSLEGRGLAGYTF. The DNA for the CDR3 is TGCGCCAGCAGCTTGGAGGGTAGGGGGCTGGCTGGCTACACCTTC.